This T cell receptor beta chain is drawn from a study of Ad26.COV2.S vaccination and SARS-CoV-2 variants. Findings of the study overall: Post-vaccination spike-specific CD8+ and CD4+ T cell responses reportedly had substantial breadth. Vaccine recipients showed a spike-specific TCR breadth that was higher than in placebo recipients. With respect to non-spike TCR breadth, vaccine and placebo recipients were similar.

Germline V gives CDR1 SGHTA, CDR2 FQGNSA. The CDR3 length is 15 residues. The V gene end was trimmed by 1 base and the J gene end by 7 bases; junction bases not matched to a gene: 6. Libraries were prepared by immunoSEQ multiplex PCR; TCRdb keeps only in-frame clonotypes and omits some of them. The data hold under 95,000 clones, with less than 85% observed a single time. For this clone: Its antigen is currently unknown.

This receptor was obtained from a human donor who had recovered from COVID-19. Sequenced here: peripheral blood, sampled after recovery from COVID-19. The chain combines TRBV7-2 with TRBJ2-5; 10 bases are shared with TRBD1. The CDR3: CASSLETGGFGTQYF. The CDR3 DNA follows: TGTGCCAGCAGCTTAGAGACAGGGGGCTTCGGGACCCAGTACTTC.